This T cell receptor (beta chain) was profiled in a study of cytomegalovirus exposure and HLA in healthy donors. Primers included in the PCR were 60 Vbeta and 13 Jbeta primers. Repertoires were generated with immunoSEQ multiplex PCR, while TCRdb's copy carries only in-frame clones and drops some. The sample has some 93,000 clones, about four fifths seen once. J gave up 4 bases and V 6 bases, and 8 bases lay outside the gene matches. The CDR3 is made up of 14 amino acids. Per the germline V gene, CDR1 is LNHDA and CDR2 is SQIVND (reference sequence). The chain joins TRBV19 to TRBJ1-1, with 7 bases that match TRBD1. The specimen sequenced was PBMCs. The clonotype was recovered from a middle-aged woman in good health and CMV-seronegative. The CDR3 is CASSSTGRGTEAFF. DNA for the CDR3: TGTGCCAGTAGCTCGACAGGGAGAGGCACTGAAGCTTTCTTT.